A selection of T cell receptor beta chains follows, all from one sample in a study of blood T cells in healthy people across ages. MiXCR, applied by TCRdb to the 5' RACE reads, yields one record per CDR3 protein. In the table there are 380,000 or so distinct CDR3 sequences, over 45% of which are singletons. Sequencing was performed on blood. The origin of the receptors is a man between 60 and 75 years old in good health. Each CDR3 is given with its conserved first and last residue. A D gene is named only where the DNA matches it firmly. Where a row states a size, it is once, few, many or the class of an expanded clone; other rows omit it.

size,D,length,J,V,DNA,CDR3
few,.,13,TRBJ2-1,TRBV7-3,TGTGCCAGCAGTAGGGGCCTCGGATATGAGCAGTTCTTC,CASSRGLGYEQFF
.,.,15,TRBJ2-1,TRBV9,TGTGCCAGCAGCGTAGACGGGCCAACTTACAATGAGCAGTTCTTC,CASSVDGPTYNEQFF
few,TRBD2,15,TRBJ2-7,TRBV20-1,TGCAGTGCTAGATTGACTAGCGGGAGGGCAAATGAGCAGTACTTC,CSARLTSGRANEQYF
.,TRBD1,14,TRBJ1-4,TRBV12-3/TRBV12-4,TGTGCCAGCAGCATACGCCGGACAGGCGAAAAACTGTTTTTT,CASSIRRTGEKLFF
few,.,14,TRBJ2-3,TRBV15,TGTGCCACCAGCAGAGAGGATATCAGAGATACGCAGTATTTT,CATSREDIRDTQYF
few,.,12,TRBJ2-7,TRBV29-1,TGCAGCGCGCGGACAGCAACCTACGAGCAGTACTTC,CSARTATYEQYF
.,.,15,TRBJ1-4,TRBV12-3/TRBV12-4,TGTGCCAGCAGCCCAACGGTAGGGACGGGTGAAAAACTGTTTTTT,CASSPTVGTGEKLFF
.,.,14,TRBJ2-5,TRBV20-1,TGCAGTGCAGCTCTAGCGAGGTCTAACAATGAGCAGTACTTC,CSAALARSNNEQYF
.,TRBD2,16,TRBJ2-5,TRBV15,TGTGCCATCAGCCCCGGGACTAGCAGCCACCAAGAGACCCAGTACTTC,CAISPGTSSHQETQYF
.,.,15,TRBJ1-6,TRBV28,TGTGCCAGCAGGTTGGACAGACGGTCCTCTTCACCCCTCCACTTT,CASRLDRRSSSPLHF
.,TRBD1,15,TRBJ2-1,TRBV4-2,TGTGCCAGCAGCCAATCCGGGACAGGGGGCAGTGAGCAGTTCTTC,CASSQSGTGGSEQFF
.,TRBD2,16,TRBJ2-1,TRBV5-1,TGCGCCAGCAGCTTCGGAGCGGGAGGGGTTCCCAATGAGCAGTTCTTC,CASSFGAGGVPNEQFF
few,.,12,TRBJ2-7,TRBV11-2,TGTGCCAGCAGCCCGGGACCTCTCGAGCAGTACTTC,CASSPGPLEQYF
.,TRBD1,15,TRBJ2-5,TRBV28,TGTGCCAGCAGTCTCTCGACAGGGGGCGGTGAGACCCAGTACTTC,CASSLSTGGGETQYF
.,.,13,TRBJ2-3,TRBV14,TGTGCCAGCAGCCAATATAGCACAGATACGCAGTATTTT,CASSQYSTDTQYF
.,.,16,TRBJ2-1,TRBV24-1,TGTGCCACCAGTGGTCCCAGGGGAAGCTCCTACAATGAGCAGTTCTTC,CATSGPRGSSYNEQFF
many,.,15,TRBJ2-5,TRBV7-2,TGTGCCAGCAGCTTAGCGCTGGGGTTGGGGGAGACCCAGTACTTC,CASSLALGLGETQYF
few,.,15,TRBJ2-1,TRBV7-2,TGTGCCAGCAGCCACTCCGGCGACTCTTACAATGAGCAGTTCTTC,CASSHSGDSYNEQFF
few,.,14,TRBJ2-3,TRBV20-1,TGCAGTGCTAGCGCTCGGGGGAGCACAGATACGCAGTATTTT,CSASARGSTDTQYF
.,.,15,TRBJ2-7,TRBV14,TGTGCCAGCAGCCAAGTTACAGGAAACACCCACGAGCAGTACTTC,CASSQVTGNTHEQYF
.,.,15,TRBJ1-5,TRBV4-3,TGCGCCAGCAGCCAAGATTTAGTGGTAAATCAGCCCCAGCATTTT,CASSQDLVVNQPQHF
.,TRBD1,15,TRBJ2-4,TRBV7-2,TGTGCCAGCAGCTTGGCGGGACAGGGGGCGGGTGAGCAGTACTTC,CASSLAGQGAGEQYF
.,.,15,TRBJ1-1,TRBV4-2,TGTGCCAGCAGACGTTTAGAGGGGATCTCGAGTGAAGCTTTCTTT,CASRRLEGISSEAFF
.,TRBD1,16,TRBJ2-3,TRBV7-2,TGTGCCAGCAGCTCCTGGACAGGGTTGGGAACAGATACGCAGTATTTT,CASSSWTGLGTDTQYF
.,.,16,TRBJ2-3,TRBV6-5,TGTGCCAGCAGGACCCCCCTAGGAGGCGGCACAGATACGCAGTATTTT,CASRTPLGGGTDTQYF
.,.,13,TRBJ2-1,TRBV7-2,TGTGCCAGCAGCCTAGCGTGGGTCAATGAGCAGTTCTTC,CASSLAWVNEQFF
.,.,15,TRBJ2-1,TRBV20-1,TGCAGTGCTAGAGATATAGCGAGCTCCTACAATGAGCAGTTCTTC,CSARDIASSYNEQFF
many,.,15,TRBJ2-7,TRBV5-5,TGTGCCAGCAGCTTGGCCCTTACAGGGACCTACGAGCAGTACTTC,CASSLALTGTYEQYF
.,TRBD1,14,TRBJ2-7,TRBV6-2/TRBV6-3,TGTGCCAGCAGCGACAGGGATACGGTCTACGAGCAGTACTTC,CASSDRDTVYEQYF
.,.,18,TRBJ2-5,TRBV20-1,TGCAGTGCTAGTAACATACAGCTAGTTAGTGTTGCGAAAGAGACCCAGTACTTC,CSASNIQLVSVAKETQYF
.,.,15,TRBJ2-1,TRBV7-9,TGTGCCAGCAGCCCCCCTCTACCTATGCCGGGACAGCAGTTCTTC,CASSPPLPMPGQQFF
.,.,15,TRBJ1-2,TRBV14,TGTGCCAGCAGCCAAGGTCCCGCGTCAGTCTATGGCTACACCTTC,CASSQGPASVYGYTF
few,.,14,TRBJ2-3,TRBV20-1,TGCAGTGCTAGAGCCCTGGGCCACACAGATACGCAGTATTTT,CSARALGHTDTQYF
.,TRBD2,18,TRBJ2-7,TRBV29-1,TGCAGCGTTGAAGGGGCTAGCGGGAGGGTTAGCTCCTACAATGAGCAGTACTTC,CSVEGASGRVSSYNEQYF
.,TRBD1,16,TRBJ1-4,TRBV20-1,TGCAGTGCTAGAGGGGACAGGGGAAAGGTTCGGGAAAAACTGTTTTTT,CSARGDRGKVREKLFF
.,TRBD1,13,TRBJ2-4,TRBV7-2,TGTGCCAGCGGACTGAGACAGGGGAGAGAGCAGTACTTC,CASGLRQGREQYF
.,.,15,TRBJ2-4,TRBV18,TGTGCCAGCTCACCACCACAGGGTGGCAAAAACATTCAGTACTTC,CASSPPQGGKNIQYF
.,TRBD2,14,TRBJ2-7,TRBV18,TGTGCCAGCTCATCGACTAGCGCCCTAGTCGAGCAGTACTTC,CASSSTSALVEQYF
few,.,13,TRBJ2-4,TRBV13,TGTGCCAGCAGCTTATCGGTGGAAGGGGAGCAGTACTTC,CASSLSVEGEQYF
few,.,17,TRBJ2-1,TRBV4-3,TGCGCCAGCAGCCAAGTAAGGGGCCGGGGGAGGTCCAATGAGCAGTTCTTC,CASSQVRGRGRSNEQFF
.,.,15,TRBJ2-3,TRBV10-2,TGCGCCAGCAGCTTTGCGGGGGCTAGCACAGATACGCAGTATTTT,CASSFAGASTDTQYF
few,.,16,TRBJ2-3,TRBV27,TGTGCCAGCAGTCCACCCCGGGACTTGACCACAGATACGCAGTATTTT,CASSPPRDLTTDTQYF